Shown below are 8 T cell receptor beta chains from a single sample sequenced in a study of blood T cell repertoires in COVID-19. The method was immunoSEQ multiplex PCR; TCRdb's version includes in-frame clones alone and lacks a portion of them. The table records around 70,000 clones, 90% of them present only once. The sequenced material came from peripheral blood. The receptor source for this set is a man aged 50-60 years with acute or convalescent COVID-19.

The V call is TRBV9, the J call TRBJ1-1; no firm D call. The length of the CDR3 is 16 residues. CDR1 SGDLS and CDR2 YYNGEE come from the germline V gene. The V end was cut by 4 bases, the J end by 0 bases, with 16 bases between. The CDR3 sequence: CASSSSRTNMNTEAFF. The CDR3 nucleotides are TGTGCCAGCAGCTCCAGTAGGACTAACATGAACACTGAAGCTTTCTTT.

This sequence joins TRBV24-1 and TRBJ1-5; D not certain. CDR3 length equals 14 residues. CDR1 is KGHDR, CDR2 SFDVKD, per germline. Trimming took 3 bases from V and 5 from J, leaving 10 bases between them. CDR3 protein: CATSDPRDHQPQHF. DNA for the CDR3: TGTGCCACCAGTGATCCGCGAGATCATCAGCCCCAGCATTTT.

The rearrangement uses TRBV5-1 and TRBJ1-1; possibly TRBD1 for D (5 bases). Trimming took 3 bases from V and 1 from J, leaving 7 bases between them. Germline V CDR1 and CDR2: SGHRS, YFSETQ. The CDR3 is 13 residues long. The CDR3 sequence is CASSSGQNTEAFF. Here the CDR3 DNA reads TGCGCCAGCAGCTCCGGACAGAACACTGAAGCTTTCTTT.

CDR3 amino acids: CASSYSVTNNQPQHF. Here the CDR3 DNA reads TGTGCCAGCAGTTATTCGGTAACCAACAATCAGCCCCAGCATTTT. The rearrangement uses TRBV6-2 or TRBV6-3 and TRBJ1-5; D not resolved. The CDR3 loop spans 15 amino acids. In germline, CDR1 is MNHEY, CDR2 SVGEGT. Trimming took 3 bases from V and 3 from J, leaving 12 bases between them.

J is TRBJ2-3 and V is TRBV15; TRBD2 aligns across 8 bases. The CDR3 runs to 15 residues. V shed 5 bases, J shed 2 bases, and the junction held 6 bases outside the gene matches. Germline V CDR1 and CDR2: LNHNV, YYDKDF (reference sequence). The CDR3 nucleotides are TGTGCCACCAGCCCGCGGGGGGCCTCCACAGATACGCAGTATTTT. Translated: CATSPRGASTDTQYF.

This clone showed up just once. The chain joins TRBV5-4 to TRBJ2-2; TRBD1 might be the D (6 bases). Trimming took 6 bases from V and 1 from J, leaving 10 bases between them. This CDR3 comprises 14 residues. From germline, CDR1 is SGHNT and CDR2 YYREEE (reference sequence). The CDR3 region is CASTEQGNTGELFF. The CDR3 region has the DNA TGTGCCAGCACCGAACAGGGGAACACCGGGGAGCTGTTTTTT. The full variable domain, its missing parts supplied by reference TRBV5-4 and TRBJ2-2, is ETGVTQSPTHLIKTRGQQVTLRCSSQSGHNTVSWYQQALGQGPQFIFQYYREEENGRGNFPPRFSGLQFPNYSSELNVNALELDDSALYLCASTEQGNTGELFFGEGSRLTVL.

In the case of this clone: Other DNA sequences of this sample code for an identical CDR3. V and J are TRBV2 and TRBJ1-1; perhaps TRBD1 as D (5 bases). CDR3 length equals 14 residues. Trimming removed 2 bases from V and 0 bases from J, with 7 bases in between. Germline V lookup: CDR1 SNHLY, CDR2 FYNNEI. The CDR3 loop is CASSEQGMNTEAFF. CDR3 coding DNA: TGTGCCAGCAGTGAACAGGGCATGAACACTGAAGCTTTCTTT.

This rearrangement joins TRBV27 to TRBJ2-1, with 8 bases aligning to TRBD2. The ends lost 3 bases at V and 0 bases at J; junction bases unmatched: 10. Looked up from germline, CDR1 is MNHEY and CDR2 is SMNVEV (reference sequence). The CDR3 is 18 amino acids. CDR3 loop: CASSFITSGISSYNEQFF. DNA of the CDR3: TGTGCCAGCAGTTTTATCACTAGCGGTATAAGCTCCTACAATGAGCAGTTCTTC.